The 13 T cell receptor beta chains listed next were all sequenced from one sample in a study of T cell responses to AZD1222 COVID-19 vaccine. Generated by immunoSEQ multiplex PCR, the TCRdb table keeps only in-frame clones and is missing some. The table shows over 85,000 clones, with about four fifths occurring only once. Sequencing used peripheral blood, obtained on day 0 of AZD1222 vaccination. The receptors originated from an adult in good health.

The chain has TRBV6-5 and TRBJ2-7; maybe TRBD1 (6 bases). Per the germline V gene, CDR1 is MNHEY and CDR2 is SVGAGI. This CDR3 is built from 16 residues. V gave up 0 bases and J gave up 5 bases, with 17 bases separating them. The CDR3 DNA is TGTGCCAGCAGTTACTCTTTATCAGGGGATCGGGACGAGCAGTACTTC. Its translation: CASSYSLSGDRDEQYF.

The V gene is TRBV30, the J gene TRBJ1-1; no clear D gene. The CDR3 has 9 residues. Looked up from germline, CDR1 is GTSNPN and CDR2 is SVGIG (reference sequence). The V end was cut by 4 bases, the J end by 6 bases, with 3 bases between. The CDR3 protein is CAWKPEAFF. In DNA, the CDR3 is TGTGCCTGGAAACCTGAAGCTTTCTTT.

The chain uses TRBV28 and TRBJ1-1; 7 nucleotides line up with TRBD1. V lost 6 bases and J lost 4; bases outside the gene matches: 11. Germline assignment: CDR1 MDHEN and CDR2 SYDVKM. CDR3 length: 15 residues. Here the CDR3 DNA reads TGTGCCAGCAGGTACCAACCCGGGACAGCCACTGAAGCTTTCTTT. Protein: CASRYQPGTATEAFF.

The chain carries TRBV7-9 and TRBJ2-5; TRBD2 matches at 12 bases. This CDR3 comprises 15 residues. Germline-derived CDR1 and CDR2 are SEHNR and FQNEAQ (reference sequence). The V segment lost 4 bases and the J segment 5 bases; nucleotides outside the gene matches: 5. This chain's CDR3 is CASSSTSGRGETQYF. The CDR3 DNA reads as TGTGCCAGCAGCTCGACTAGCGGGAGAGGCGAGACCCAGTACTTC.

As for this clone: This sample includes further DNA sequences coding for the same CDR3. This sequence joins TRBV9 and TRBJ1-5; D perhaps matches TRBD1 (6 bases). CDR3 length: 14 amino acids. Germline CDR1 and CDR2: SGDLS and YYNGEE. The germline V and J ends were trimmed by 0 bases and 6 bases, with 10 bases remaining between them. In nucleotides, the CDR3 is TGTGCCAGCAGCGTAGGGGGGGGCACTCAGCCCCAGCATTTT. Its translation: CASSVGGGTQPQHF.

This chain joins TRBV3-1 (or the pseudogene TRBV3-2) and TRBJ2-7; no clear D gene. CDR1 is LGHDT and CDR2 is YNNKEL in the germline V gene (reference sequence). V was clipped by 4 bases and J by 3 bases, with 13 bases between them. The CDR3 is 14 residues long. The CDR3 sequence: CASSRGSRGYEQYF. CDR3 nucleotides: TGTGCCAGCAGCCGAGGTAGTCGTGGCTACGAGCAGTACTTC.

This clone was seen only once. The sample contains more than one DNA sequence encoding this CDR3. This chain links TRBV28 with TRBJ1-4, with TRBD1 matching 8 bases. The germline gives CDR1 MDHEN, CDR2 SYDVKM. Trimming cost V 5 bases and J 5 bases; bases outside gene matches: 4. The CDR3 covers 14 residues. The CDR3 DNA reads TGTGCCAGCAGTCTACAGGGGGGGAATGAAAAACTGTTTTTT. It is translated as CASSLQGGNEKLFF.

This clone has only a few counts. CDR3 bases: TGTGCCAGCAGTTCCAGGGGGCGGGTTGAAGCTTTCTTT. Protein sequence: CASSSRGRVEAFF. The V call is TRBV28, the J call TRBJ1-1; 8 nucleotides align to TRBD1. Trimming removed 4 bases from V and 7 bases from J; junction bases left unmatched: 5. Looked up from germline, CDR1 is MDHEN and CDR2 is SYDVKM. The length of the CDR3 is 13 residues.

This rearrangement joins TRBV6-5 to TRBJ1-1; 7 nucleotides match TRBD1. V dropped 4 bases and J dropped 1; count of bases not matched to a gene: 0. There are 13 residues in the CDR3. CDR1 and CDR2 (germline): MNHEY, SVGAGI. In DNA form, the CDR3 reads TGTGCCAGCAGTTGGACAGGGAACACTGAAGCTTTCTTT. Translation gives CASSWTGNTEAFF.

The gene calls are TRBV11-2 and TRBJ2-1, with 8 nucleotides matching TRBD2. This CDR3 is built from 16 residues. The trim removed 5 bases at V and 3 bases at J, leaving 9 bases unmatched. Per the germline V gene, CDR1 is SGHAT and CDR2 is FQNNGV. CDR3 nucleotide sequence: TGTGCCAGCAGCCCTGGAAGCGGGGGCCACTACAATGAGCAGTTCTTC. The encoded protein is CASSPGSGGHYNEQFF.

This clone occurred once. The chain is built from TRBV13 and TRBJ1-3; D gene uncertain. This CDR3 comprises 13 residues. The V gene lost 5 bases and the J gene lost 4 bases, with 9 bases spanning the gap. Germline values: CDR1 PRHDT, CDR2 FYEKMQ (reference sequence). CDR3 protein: CASSLVLGNTIYF. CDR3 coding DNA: TGTGCCAGCAGCCTCGTGCTCGGAAACACCATATATTTT.

CDR3 DNA: TGTGCCAGCAGCCGGGATCAACAAAATACGCAGTATTTT. This encodes CASSRDQQNTQYF. This chain connects TRBV11-3 to TRBJ2-3, with D possibly being TRBD2 (5 bases). With 5 bases removed from V and 7 bases from J, the gap between germline ends came to 13 bases. The CDR3 consists of 13 residues. Germline CDR1 is SGHNT and CDR2 is YENEEA. Drawing the rest from reference TRBV11-3 and TRBJ2-3, the complete variable domain is EAGVVQSPRYKIIEKKQPVAFWCNPISGHNTLYWYLQNLGQGPELLIRYENEEAVDDSQLPKDRFSAERLKGVDSTLKIQPAELGDSAVYLCASSRDQQNTQYFGPGTRLTVL.

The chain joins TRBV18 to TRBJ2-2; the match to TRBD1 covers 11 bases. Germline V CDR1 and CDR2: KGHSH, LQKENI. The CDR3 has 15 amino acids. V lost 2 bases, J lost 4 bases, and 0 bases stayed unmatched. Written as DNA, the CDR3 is TGTGCCAGCTCACCAGGGACAGGGGGCACCGGGGAGCTGTTTTTT. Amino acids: CASSPGTGGTGELFF.